The sample holds a few counts of the clone carrying this TCR beta chain. Its antigen remains unknown. This entry belongs to a study of Graves' ophthalmopathy and Graves' hyperthyroidism. The CDR3 is 11 amino acids. In germline, CDR1 is MDHEN, CDR2 SYDVKM. The germline V and J ends were trimmed by 2 bases and 7 bases, with 5 bases remaining between them. The TCR beta CDR3 regions underwent amplification from RNA transcripts. Scientists carried out first-round RT-PCR using HTBI primers and then a second-round multiplex PCR. A single record per CDR3 protein comes from TCRdb applying MiXCR to the multiplex PCR reads. The sample lists some 1.1 million distinct CDR3 sequences; 36% were seen once. Findings of the study overall: Classification of ophthalmopathy versus stable hyperthyroidism by a 13-signature model yielded under 90% sensitivity and approximately 80% specificity.

The rearrangement links TRBV28 to TRBJ1-2; D unclear. Input material: peripheral blood or thyroid tissue (not recorded which). The sequence was collected from an adult man with Graves' hyperthyroidism. The CDR3 nucleotides read TGTGCCAGCAGTTTACAAGCTGGCTACACCTTC. Protein product: CASSLQAGYTF.